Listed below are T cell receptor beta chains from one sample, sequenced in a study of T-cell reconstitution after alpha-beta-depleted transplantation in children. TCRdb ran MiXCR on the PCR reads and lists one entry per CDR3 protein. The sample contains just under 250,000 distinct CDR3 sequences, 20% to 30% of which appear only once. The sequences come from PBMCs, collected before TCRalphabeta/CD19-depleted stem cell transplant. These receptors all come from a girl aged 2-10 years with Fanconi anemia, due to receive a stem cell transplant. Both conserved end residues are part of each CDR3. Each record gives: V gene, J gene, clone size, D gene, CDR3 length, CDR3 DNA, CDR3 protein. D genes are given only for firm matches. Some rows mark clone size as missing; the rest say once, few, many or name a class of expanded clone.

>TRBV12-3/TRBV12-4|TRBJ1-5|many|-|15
TGTGCCAGCAGTTTAGGGGGGGCGCCTAATCAGCCCCAGCATTTT
CASSLGGAPNQPQHF
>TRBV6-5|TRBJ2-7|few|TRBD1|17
TGTGCCAGCAGTTACACGGGGGTTCAGGGGGCCGTCTACGAGCAGTACTTC
CASSYTGVQGAVYEQYF
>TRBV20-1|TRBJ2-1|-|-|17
TGCAGTGCTAGAGATAAAGGACCGAAGAGCTCCTACAATGAGCAGTTCTTC
CSARDKGPKSSYNEQFF
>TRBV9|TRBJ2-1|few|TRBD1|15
TGTGCCAGTTCTACAGGGGGCTGGACGAAAAATGAGCAGTTCTTC
CASSTGGWTKNEQFF
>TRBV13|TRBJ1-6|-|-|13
TGTGCCAGCAGCTTAGGGGACAGTTCACCCCTCCACTTT
CASSLGDSSPLHF
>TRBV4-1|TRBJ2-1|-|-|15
TGCGCCAGCAGCCAAGGTCGGGTTAGCTACAATGAGCAGTTCTTC
CASSQGRVSYNEQFF
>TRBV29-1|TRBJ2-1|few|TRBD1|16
TGCAGCGTTGAACAACTAAGAGGACAGGGGGTTACTGAGCAGTTCTTC
CSVEQLRGQGVTEQFF
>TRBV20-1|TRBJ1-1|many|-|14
TGCAGTGCTAGAGCGGGGGAGGCCGTCACTGAAGCTTTCTTT
CSARAGEAVTEAFF
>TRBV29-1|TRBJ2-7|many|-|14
TGCAGCGTGAAAACGTTGGACCGCTCCTACGAGCAGTACTTC
CSVKTLDRSYEQYF
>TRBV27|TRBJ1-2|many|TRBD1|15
TGTGCCAGCAGTTTTCTGGGACAGGGGGCCTATGGCTACACCTTC
CASSFLGQGAYGYTF
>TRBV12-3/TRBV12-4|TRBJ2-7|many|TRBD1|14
TGTGCCAGCAGTTTCAGGGGACAGGGATACGAGCAGTACTTC
CASSFRGQGYEQYF
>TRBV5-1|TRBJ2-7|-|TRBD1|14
TGCGCCAGCAGCTTGCCCGGGGACAGATACGAGCAGTACTTC
CASSLPGDRYEQYF
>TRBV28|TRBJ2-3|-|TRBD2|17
TGTGCCAGCAGTTTCCCGGGACTAGCGGGAATCACAGATACGCAGTATTTT
CASSFPGLAGITDTQYF
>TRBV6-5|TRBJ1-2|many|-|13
TGTGCCAGCACCCAGGGCAGAACCTATGGCTACACCTTC
CASTQGRTYGYTF
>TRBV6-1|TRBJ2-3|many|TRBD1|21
TGTGCCAGCAGCGAAATCCTGACAGGGGTTGAGGTCTTCGGCAGCACAGATACGCAGTATTTT
CASSEILTGVEVFGSTDTQYF
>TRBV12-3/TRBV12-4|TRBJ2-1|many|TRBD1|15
TGTGCCAGCAGTTTTTGGCAGGGGGCAAGGGATGAGCAGTTCTTC
CASSFWQGARDEQFF
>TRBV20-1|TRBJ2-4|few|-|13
TGCAGTGCTAGAGGGACAGCCAAAAACATTCAGTACTTC
CSARGTAKNIQYF
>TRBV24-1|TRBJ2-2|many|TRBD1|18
TGTGCCACCAGTGATGCGGACAGGACCTTGCCGAACACCGGGGAGCTGTTTTTT
CATSDADRTLPNTGELFF
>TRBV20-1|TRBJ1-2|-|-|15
TGCAGTGCTAGTCTGACGGGGGCGGTTGTAGATGGCTACACCTTC
CSASLTGAVVDGYTF
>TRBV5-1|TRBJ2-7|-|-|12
TGCGCCAGCAGCTTGTCCGAGAACGAGCAGTACTTC
CASSLSENEQYF
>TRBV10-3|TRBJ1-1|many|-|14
TGTGCCATCACCCATGACAGCCGGAACACTGAAGCTTTCTTT
CAITHDSRNTEAFF
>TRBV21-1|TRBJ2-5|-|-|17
TGTGCCAGCAGCAATGATTTGGGTCACAGGGAAAGGGAGACCCAGTACTTC
CASSNDLGHRERETQYF
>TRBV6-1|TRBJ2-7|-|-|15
TGTGCCAGCAGTGCCCCACGTGCACTGAGCTACGAGCAGTACTTC
CASSAPRALSYEQYF
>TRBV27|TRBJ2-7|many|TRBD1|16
TGTGCCAGCAGTTTGAAGTGGGGGACAGGGGCTTACGAGCAGTACTTC
CASSLKWGTGAYEQYF
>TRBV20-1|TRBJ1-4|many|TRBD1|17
TGCAGTGCTAGAGATTCGGGACAGGGCGGAACTAATGAAAAACTGTTTTTT
CSARDSGQGGTNEKLFF
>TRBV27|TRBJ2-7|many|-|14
TGTGCCAGCCCACGGGGGGCCCTTCCCTACGAGCAGTACTTC
CASPRGALPYEQYF
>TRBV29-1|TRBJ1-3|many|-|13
TGCAGCGTTGAAGGGACAGAGCCAGATACCATATATTTT
CSVEGTEPDTIYF